The entry below gives a single T cell receptor (beta chain) sequence along with its context. The antigen is unknown. Profiling relied on immunoSEQ multiplex PCR, and the TCRdb table lists in-frame clones only, not all of them. The data hold about 590,000 clones, with around 95% observed a single time. It was CD45RO-negative cells, positively selected for CCR7, that made up naive CD8 cells, with terminally differentiated effector memory CD45RA+ cells excluded. This specimen belongs to a study of shared clonotypes between healthy human individuals. Study-wide results and caveats: Having only a few donors restricted how much genetic and exposure-history diversity was captured.

Germline V gene data show CDR1 as SQVTM and CDR2 as ANQGSEA. The germline V and J ends were trimmed by 5 bases and 0 bases, with 17 bases remaining between them. This CDR3 spans 15 amino acids. This chain uses TRBV29-1 with TRBJ2-7, with D perhaps TRBD1 (6 bases). The TCR sequence derives from a woman aged 25-40 years in good health. Sequencing was done on a sample of naive CD8+ T cells sorted from blood. The CDR3 sequence is CSVQQGFGHSYEQYF. The CDR3 bases are TGCAGCGTTCAACAGGGATTTGGCCACTCCTACGAGCAGTACTTC.